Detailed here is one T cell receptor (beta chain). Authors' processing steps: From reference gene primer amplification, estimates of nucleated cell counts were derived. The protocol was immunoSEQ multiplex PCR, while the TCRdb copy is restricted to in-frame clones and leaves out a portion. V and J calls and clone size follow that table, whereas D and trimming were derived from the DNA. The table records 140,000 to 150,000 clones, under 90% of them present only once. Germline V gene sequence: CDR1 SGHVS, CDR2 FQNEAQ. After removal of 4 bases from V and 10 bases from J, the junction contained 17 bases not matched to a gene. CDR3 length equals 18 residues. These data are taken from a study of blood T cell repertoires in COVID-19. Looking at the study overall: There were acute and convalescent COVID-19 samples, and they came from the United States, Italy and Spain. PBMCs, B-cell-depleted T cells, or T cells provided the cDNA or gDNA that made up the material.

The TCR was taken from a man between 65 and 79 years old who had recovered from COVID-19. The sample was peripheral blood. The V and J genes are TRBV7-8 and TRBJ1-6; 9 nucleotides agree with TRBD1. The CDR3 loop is CASSSKHRGQGSDSPLHF. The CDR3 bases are TGTGCCAGCAGCTCGAAACACCGGGGACAGGGTAGCGACTCACCCCTCCACTTT.